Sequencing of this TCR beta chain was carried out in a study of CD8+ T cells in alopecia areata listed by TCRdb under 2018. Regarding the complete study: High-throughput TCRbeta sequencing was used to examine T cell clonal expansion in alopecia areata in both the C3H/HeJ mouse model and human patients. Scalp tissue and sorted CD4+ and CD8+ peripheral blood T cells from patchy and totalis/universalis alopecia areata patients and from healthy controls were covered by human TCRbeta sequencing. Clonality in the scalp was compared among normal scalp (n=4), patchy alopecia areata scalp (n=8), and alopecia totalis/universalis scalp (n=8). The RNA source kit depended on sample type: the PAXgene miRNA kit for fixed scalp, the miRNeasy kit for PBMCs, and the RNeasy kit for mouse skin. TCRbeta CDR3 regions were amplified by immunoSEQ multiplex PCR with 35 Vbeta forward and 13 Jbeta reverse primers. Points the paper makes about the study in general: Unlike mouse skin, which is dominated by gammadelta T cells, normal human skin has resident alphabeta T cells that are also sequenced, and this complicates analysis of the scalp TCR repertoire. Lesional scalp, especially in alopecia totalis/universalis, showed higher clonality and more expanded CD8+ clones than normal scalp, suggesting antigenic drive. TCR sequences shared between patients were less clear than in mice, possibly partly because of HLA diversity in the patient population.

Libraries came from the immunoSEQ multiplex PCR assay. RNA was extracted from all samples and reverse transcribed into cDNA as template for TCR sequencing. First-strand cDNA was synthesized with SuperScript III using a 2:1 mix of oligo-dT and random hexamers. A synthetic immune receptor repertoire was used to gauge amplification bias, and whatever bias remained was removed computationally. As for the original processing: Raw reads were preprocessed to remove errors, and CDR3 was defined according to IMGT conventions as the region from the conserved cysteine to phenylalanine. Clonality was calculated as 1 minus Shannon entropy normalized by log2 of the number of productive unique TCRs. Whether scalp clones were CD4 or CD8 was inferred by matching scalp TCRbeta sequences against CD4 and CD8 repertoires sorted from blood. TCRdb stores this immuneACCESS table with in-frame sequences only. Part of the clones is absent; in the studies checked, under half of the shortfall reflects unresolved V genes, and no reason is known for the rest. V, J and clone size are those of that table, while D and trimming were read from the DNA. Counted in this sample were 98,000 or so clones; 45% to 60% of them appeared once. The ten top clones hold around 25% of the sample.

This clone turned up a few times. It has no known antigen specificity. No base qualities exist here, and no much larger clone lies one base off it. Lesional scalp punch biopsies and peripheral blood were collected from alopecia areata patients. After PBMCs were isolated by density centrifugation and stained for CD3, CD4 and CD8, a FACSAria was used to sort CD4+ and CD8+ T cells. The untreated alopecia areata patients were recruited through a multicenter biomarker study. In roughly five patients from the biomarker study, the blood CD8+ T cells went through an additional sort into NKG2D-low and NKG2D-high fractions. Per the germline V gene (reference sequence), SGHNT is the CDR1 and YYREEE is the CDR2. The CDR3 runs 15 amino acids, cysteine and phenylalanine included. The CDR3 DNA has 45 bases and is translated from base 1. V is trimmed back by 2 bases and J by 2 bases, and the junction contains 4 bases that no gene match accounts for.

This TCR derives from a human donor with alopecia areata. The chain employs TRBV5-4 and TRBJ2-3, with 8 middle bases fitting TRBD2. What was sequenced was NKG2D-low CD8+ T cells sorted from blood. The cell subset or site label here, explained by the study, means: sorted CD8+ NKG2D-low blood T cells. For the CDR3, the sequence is CASSFREGPTDTQYF. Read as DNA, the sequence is TGTGCCAGCAGCTTCCGGGAGGGCCCCACAGATACGCAGTATTTT.